A single T cell receptor beta chain is shown here with its context. Germline V gene data show CDR1 as GTSNPN and CDR2 as SVGIG (reference sequence). V lost 2 bases, J lost 7 bases, and 11 bases stayed unmatched. The CDR3 has 15 amino acids. The record originates from a study of CD8 T cells in Susac syndrome. Reverse transcription used roughly 0.45 to 1 ug RNA and random hexamers. TCRdb used MiXCR to reprocess the immunoSEQ multiplex PCR reads, holding one entry per CDR3 protein. Of roughly 150,000 distinct CDR3 sequences listed, over 85% are singletons. Matching for age and sex applied to the controls, who were healthy donors.

This TCR came from a human donor in good health. The specimen sequenced was CD4+ T cells from PBMCs. The rearrangement links TRBV30 to TRBJ1-2, with TRBD1 matching 9 bases. The CDR3, as DNA: TGTGCCTGGAGTTTCCGGGACAGGGAGGGAAGTGGCTACACCTTC. This translates into CAWSFRDREGSGYTF.